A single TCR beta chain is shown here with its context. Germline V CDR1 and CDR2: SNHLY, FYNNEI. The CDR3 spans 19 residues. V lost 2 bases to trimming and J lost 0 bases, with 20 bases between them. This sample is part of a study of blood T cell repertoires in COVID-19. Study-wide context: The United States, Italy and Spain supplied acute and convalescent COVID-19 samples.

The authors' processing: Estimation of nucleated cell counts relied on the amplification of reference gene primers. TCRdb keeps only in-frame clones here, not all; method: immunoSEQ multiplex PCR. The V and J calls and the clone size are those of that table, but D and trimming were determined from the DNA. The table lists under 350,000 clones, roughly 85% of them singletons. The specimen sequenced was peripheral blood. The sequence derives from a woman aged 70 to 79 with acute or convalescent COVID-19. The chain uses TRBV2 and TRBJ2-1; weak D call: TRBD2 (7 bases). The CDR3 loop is CASSERAGRGASSYNEQFF. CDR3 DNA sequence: TGTGCCAGCAGTGAAAGGGCGGGACGGGGGGCGAGCTCCTACAATGAGCAGTTCTTC.